A selection of T cell receptor beta chains follows, all from one sample in a study of T cells after yellow fever vaccination. TCRdb itself ran the 5' RACE reads through MiXCR, one entry per CDR3 protein. The sample carries approximately 74,000 distinct CDR3 sequences, more than 5.5% recorded once. The input for sequencing was CD8+ T cells sorted from PBMCs, taken 5 days after the first yellow fever vaccination. Receptors originate from a man aged 18 to 30 who received the YFV17D yellow fever vaccine. Each CDR3 is given with its conserved first and last residue. Each record gives: J gene, V gene, clone size, D gene, CDR3 protein, CDR3 DNA. A D gene is named only where the DNA matches it firmly. Some rows mark clone size as missing; the rest say once, few, many or name a class of expanded clone.

j_gene: TRBJ2-3; v_gene: TRBV6-2/TRBV6-3; abundance: few; d_gene: TRBD1; CDR3aa: CASSEQGSVDTQYF; CDR3nt: TGTGCCAGCAGCGAACAGGGGAGCGTGGATACGCAGTATTTT
j_gene: TRBJ2-2; v_gene: TRBV2; abundance: few; d_gene: .; CDR3aa: CASSEARAYTGELFF; CDR3nt: TGTGCCAGCAGTGAAGCGCGGGCGTACACCGGGGAGCTGTTTTTT
j_gene: TRBJ1-1; v_gene: TRBV11-2; abundance: .; d_gene: .; CDR3aa: CASRQWHLGNTEAFF; CDR3nt: TGTGCCAGCCGCCAATGGCACCTTGGGAACACTGAAGCTTTCTTT
j_gene: TRBJ1-1; v_gene: TRBV11-1; abundance: .; d_gene: TRBD1; CDR3aa: CASSSTLIRDRVMNTEAFF; CDR3nt: TGTGCCAGCAGCTCAACCTTAATCCGGGACAGGGTCATGAACACTGAAGCTTTCTTT
j_gene: TRBJ2-7; v_gene: TRBV4-2; abundance: .; d_gene: TRBD1; CDR3aa: CASSQAGTGNEQYF; CDR3nt: TGTGCCAGCAGCCAGGCCGGGACAGGGAACGAGCAGTACTTC
j_gene: TRBJ2-2; v_gene: TRBV27; abundance: few; d_gene: TRBD1; CDR3aa: CASRGQGVTNTGELFF; CDR3nt: TGTGCCAGCAGGGGTCAGGGGGTTACGAACACCGGGGAGCTGTTTTTT
j_gene: TRBJ2-1; v_gene: TRBV10-2; abundance: many; d_gene: TRBD1; CDR3aa: CASGGQGASEQFF; CDR3nt: TGCGCCAGCGGAGGACAGGGGGCAAGTGAGCAGTTCTTC
j_gene: TRBJ2-5; v_gene: TRBV7-8; abundance: many; d_gene: .; CDR3aa: CASSLVDLDSQETQYF; CDR3nt: TGTGCCAGCAGCTTAGTCGATTTGGACAGCCAAGAGACCCAGTACTTC
j_gene: TRBJ2-3; v_gene: TRBV6-2/TRBV6-3; abundance: many; d_gene: TRBD1; CDR3aa: CASSYSFSGTGLTDTQYF; CDR3nt: TGTGCCAGCAGTTACTCCTTCTCAGGGACAGGATTGACAGATACGCAGTATTTT
j_gene: TRBJ1-1; v_gene: TRBV4-3; abundance: many; d_gene: .; CDR3aa: CASSQAVRGPVAEAFF; CDR3nt: TGCGCCAGCAGCCAAGCAGTTCGGGGGCCCGTCGCTGAAGCTTTCTTT
j_gene: TRBJ2-7; v_gene: TRBV4-3; abundance: many; d_gene: .; CDR3aa: CASSQGRFSYEQYF; CDR3nt: TGCGCCAGCAGCCAAGGGAGGTTCTCCTACGAGCAGTACTTC
j_gene: TRBJ2-2; v_gene: TRBV9; abundance: few; d_gene: TRBD1; CDR3aa: CASSVRDRGYNTGELFF; CDR3nt: TGTGCCAGCAGCGTCCGGGACAGGGGGTACAACACCGGGGAGCTGTTTTTT
j_gene: TRBJ1-1; v_gene: TRBV29-1; abundance: many; d_gene: .; CDR3aa: CSAGGHVRGNTEAFF; CDR3nt: TGCAGCGCCGGAGGACACGTACGGGGGAACACTGAAGCTTTCTTT
j_gene: TRBJ1-6; v_gene: TRBV4-2; abundance: few; d_gene: TRBD1; CDR3aa: CASRPQGDLWSSYNSPLHF; CDR3nt: TGTGCCAGCAGGCCACAGGGGGATTTGTGGAGCTCCTATAATTCACCCCTCCACTTT
j_gene: TRBJ2-3; v_gene: TRBV6-4; abundance: many; d_gene: .; CDR3aa: CASSDGATDTQYF; CDR3nt: TGTGCCAGCAGTGACGGGGCCACAGATACGCAGTATTTT
j_gene: TRBJ2-3; v_gene: TRBV7-6; abundance: few; d_gene: TRBD2; CDR3aa: CASSLRAGGPDTQYF; CDR3nt: TGTGCCAGCAGCTTACGAGCGGGGGGCCCAGATACGCAGTATTTT
j_gene: TRBJ1-6; v_gene: TRBV6-5; abundance: .; d_gene: TRBD1; CDR3aa: CASTLAQGGNSPLHF; CDR3nt: TGTGCCAGCACCCTAGCACAGGGGGGTAATTCACCCCTCCACTTT
j_gene: TRBJ2-5; v_gene: TRBV7-3; abundance: .; d_gene: TRBD2; CDR3aa: CASSLTGTSGRETQYF; CDR3nt: TGTGCCAGCAGCTTAACTGGGACTAGCGGTCGGGAGACCCAGTACTTC
j_gene: TRBJ2-7; v_gene: TRBV5-1; abundance: many; d_gene: TRBD1; CDR3aa: CASSRTGWDEQYF; CDR3nt: TGCGCCAGCAGCAGGACAGGGTGGGACGAGCAGTACTTC
j_gene: TRBJ2-1; v_gene: TRBV6-4; abundance: many; d_gene: TRBD2; CDR3aa: CASSTSETNEQFF; CDR3nt: TGTGCCAGCAGTACTAGCGAAACCAATGAGCAGTTCTTC
j_gene: TRBJ2-7; v_gene: TRBV7-9; abundance: .; d_gene: TRBD1; CDR3aa: CASSSTGGSYEQYF; CDR3nt: TGTGCCAGCAGCTCGACAGGGGGCTCCTACGAGCAGTACTTC
j_gene: TRBJ1-1; v_gene: TRBV27; abundance: .; d_gene: TRBD1; CDR3aa: CASSSLQTGGPLNTEAFF; CDR3nt: TGTGCCAGCAGTTCCCTTCAGACAGGGGGGCCGCTGAACACTGAAGCTTTCTTT
j_gene: TRBJ1-1; v_gene: TRBV7-9; abundance: .; d_gene: .; CDR3aa: CASSLLADTEAFF; CDR3nt: TGTGCCAGCAGCTTGTTGGCGGACACTGAAGCTTTCTTT
j_gene: TRBJ1-1; v_gene: TRBV27; abundance: .; d_gene: TRBD1; CDR3aa: CASSPGTGEWETEAFF; CDR3nt: TGTGCCAGCAGTCCCGGGACAGGGGAGTGGGAGACTGAAGCTTTCTTT
j_gene: TRBJ2-3; v_gene: TRBV7-6; abundance: many; d_gene: .; CDR3aa: CASSLVLGGSTDTQYF; CDR3nt: TGTGCCAGCAGCTTAGTGTTGGGGGGTAGCACAGATACGCAGTATTTT
j_gene: TRBJ2-7; v_gene: TRBV9; abundance: .; d_gene: .; CDR3aa: CASSAVDSSYEQYF; CDR3nt: TGTGCCAGCAGCGCAGTGGACAGTTCCTACGAGCAGTACTTC
j_gene: TRBJ2-2; v_gene: TRBV7-9; abundance: .; d_gene: TRBD1; CDR3aa: CASSFPKTGANTGELFF; CDR3nt: TGTGCCAGCAGCTTTCCCAAGACAGGGGCGAACACCGGGGAGCTGTTTTTT
j_gene: TRBJ2-2; v_gene: TRBV7-2; abundance: .; d_gene: .; CDR3aa: CASSLSLGNTGELFF; CDR3nt: TGTGCCAGCAGCTTAAGTTTGGGGAACACCGGGGAGCTGTTTTTT
j_gene: TRBJ2-1; v_gene: TRBV2; abundance: few; d_gene: TRBD2; CDR3aa: CASGGLGGILGNEQFF; CDR3nt: TGTGCCAGCGGTGGGTTGGGAGGGATTCTTGGGAATGAGCAGTTCTTC
j_gene: TRBJ1-1; v_gene: TRBV6-5; abundance: .; d_gene: .; CDR3aa: CASSYSGPPPTEAFF; CDR3nt: TGTGCCAGCAGTTACTCGGGCCCCCCCCCCACTGAAGCTTTCTTT
j_gene: TRBJ1-4; v_gene: TRBV6-5; abundance: .; d_gene: .; CDR3aa: CASSYGTTNEKLFF; CDR3nt: TGTGCCAGCAGTTATGGTACAACTAATGAAAAACTGTTTTTT
j_gene: TRBJ1-5; v_gene: TRBV4-1; abundance: few; d_gene: TRBD1; CDR3aa: CASSQGGRGQVYQPQHF; CDR3nt: TGCGCCAGCAGCCAAGGGGGGAGGGGACAGGTCTATCAGCCCCAGCATTTT
j_gene: TRBJ2-2; v_gene: TRBV20-1; abundance: few; d_gene: .; CDR3aa: CSARDSWEYNTGELFF; CDR3nt: TGCAGTGCTAGAGATAGTTGGGAGTACAACACCGGGGAGCTGTTTTTT
j_gene: TRBJ2-6; v_gene: TRBV7-3; abundance: .; d_gene: .; CDR3aa: CASSLVNTRYSGANVLTF; CDR3nt: TGTGCCAGCAGCTTAGTTAACACCCGATACTCTGGGGCCAACGTCCTGACTTTC
j_gene: TRBJ1-3; v_gene: TRBV27; abundance: .; d_gene: .; CDR3aa: CASSLSGAGNTIYF; CDR3nt: TGTGCCAGCAGTTTATCAGGGGCCGGAAACACCATATATTTT
j_gene: TRBJ2-1; v_gene: TRBV4-2; abundance: .; d_gene: TRBD1; CDR3aa: CASSQASGQVKNEQFF; CDR3nt: TGTGCCAGCAGCCAAGCCTCGGGACAGGTCAAGAATGAGCAGTTCTTC
j_gene: TRBJ2-3; v_gene: TRBV10-2; abundance: large; d_gene: TRBD1; CDR3aa: CASPRFKPGQGVVSTDTQYF; CDR3nt: TGCGCCAGCCCACGCTTTAAACCGGGACAGGGAGTAGTCAGCACAGATACGCAGTATTTT
j_gene: TRBJ2-3; v_gene: TRBV10-3; abundance: .; d_gene: .; CDR3aa: CAISETGSGGLTDTQYF; CDR3nt: TGTGCCATCAGTGAGACCGGCTCCGGGGGGCTCACAGATACGCAGTATTTT
j_gene: TRBJ1-1; v_gene: TRBV4-1; abundance: many; d_gene: .; CDR3aa: CASSLAPNTEAFF; CDR3nt: TGCGCCAGCAGCCTGGCCCCGAACACTGAAGCTTTCTTT
j_gene: TRBJ2-1; v_gene: TRBV7-2; abundance: few; d_gene: .; CDR3aa: CASSLINSLNEQFF; CDR3nt: TGTGCCAGCAGCTTAATAAATTCTCTGAATGAGCAGTTCTTC
j_gene: TRBJ2-2; v_gene: TRBV20-1; abundance: many; d_gene: .; CDR3aa: CSARRRVGGNLANTGELFF; CDR3nt: TGCAGTGCTAGGCGCAGGGTGGGGGGTAACCTCGCGAACACCGGGGAGCTGTTTTTT
j_gene: TRBJ2-7; v_gene: TRBV27; abundance: few; d_gene: TRBD2; CDR3aa: CATRGGGEQYF; CDR3nt: TGTGCCACCCGGGGGGGCGGCGAGCAGTACTTC
j_gene: TRBJ1-5; v_gene: TRBV5-6; abundance: many; d_gene: TRBD1; CDR3aa: CASSMGQISNQPQHF; CDR3nt: TGTGCCAGCAGCATGGGACAGATTAGCAATCAGCCCCAGCATTTT
j_gene: TRBJ1-4; v_gene: TRBV4-1; abundance: few; d_gene: .; CDR3aa: CASSPRNWEKLFF; CDR3nt: TGCGCCAGCAGCCCCAGGAATTGGGAAAAACTGTTTTTT
j_gene: TRBJ2-1; v_gene: TRBV6-5; abundance: few; d_gene: .; CDR3aa: CATGGTYNEQFF; CDR3nt: TGTGCCACCGGGGGCACCTACAATGAGCAGTTCTTC
j_gene: TRBJ1-5; v_gene: TRBV7-8; abundance: .; d_gene: TRBD1; CDR3aa: CASSLTGTGLSNQPQHF; CDR3nt: TGTGCCAGCAGCTTAACTGGGACAGGGCTGAGCAATCAGCCCCAGCATTTT
j_gene: TRBJ2-1; v_gene: TRBV27; abundance: many; d_gene: TRBD1; CDR3aa: CASSPDRVSGNEQFF; CDR3nt: TGTGCCAGCAGTCCCGACAGGGTCTCGGGTAATGAGCAGTTCTTC
j_gene: TRBJ1-1; v_gene: TRBV25-1; abundance: .; d_gene: .; CDR3aa: CAIEDGTEAFF; CDR3nt: TGTGCCATCGAGGATGGGACTGAAGCTTTCTTT
j_gene: TRBJ2-1; v_gene: TRBV19; abundance: many; d_gene: TRBD1; CDR3aa: CASKMTGAYNEQFF; CDR3nt: TGTGCCAGCAAGATGACAGGGGCCTACAATGAGCAGTTCTTC
j_gene: TRBJ2-6; v_gene: TRBV6-5; abundance: .; d_gene: .; CDR3aa: CASSYDSSGANVLTF; CDR3nt: TGTGCCAGCAGTTACGACAGCTCTGGGGCCAACGTCCTGACTTTC
j_gene: TRBJ1-3; v_gene: TRBV4-3; abundance: .; d_gene: .; CDR3aa: CASSQDIKGIGNTIYF; CDR3nt: TGCGCCAGCAGCCAAGATATTAAGGGAATTGGAAACACCATATATTTT
j_gene: TRBJ2-3; v_gene: TRBV7-2; abundance: few; d_gene: TRBD2; CDR3aa: CASSLRLAGGHTDTQYF; CDR3nt: TGTGCCAGCAGCTTAAGACTAGCGGGGGGTCACACAGATACGCAGTATTTT
j_gene: TRBJ1-2; v_gene: TRBV6-5; abundance: many; d_gene: .; CDR3aa: CASSNGAQGYGYTF; CDR3nt: TGTGCCAGCAGTAACGGGGCCCAGGGCTATGGCTACACCTTC
j_gene: TRBJ1-2; v_gene: TRBV3-1; abundance: .; d_gene: .; CDR3aa: CASSQGTADGYTF; CDR3nt: TGTGCCAGCAGCCAAGGGACAGCGGATGGCTACACCTTC
j_gene: TRBJ2-5; v_gene: TRBV25-1; abundance: few; d_gene: .; CDR3aa: CASSEEEGHQETQYF; CDR3nt: TGTGCCAGCAGTGAGGAGGAGGGGCATCAAGAGACCCAGTACTTC
j_gene: TRBJ1-2; v_gene: TRBV6-1; abundance: few; d_gene: .; CDR3aa: CASSEGLANYGYTF; CDR3nt: TGTGCCAGCAGTGAAGGGTTAGCTAACTATGGCTACACCTTC
j_gene: TRBJ2-5; v_gene: TRBV7-2; abundance: .; d_gene: .; CDR3aa: CASSSPTDSQETQYF; CDR3nt: TGTGCCAGCAGCTCTCCAACGGACAGTCAAGAGACCCAGTACTTC
j_gene: TRBJ1-2; v_gene: TRBV20-1; abundance: few; d_gene: TRBD1; CDR3aa: CSAREGQGLNYGYTF; CDR3nt: TGCAGTGCTAGAGAGGGACAGGGCCTAAACTATGGCTACACCTTC